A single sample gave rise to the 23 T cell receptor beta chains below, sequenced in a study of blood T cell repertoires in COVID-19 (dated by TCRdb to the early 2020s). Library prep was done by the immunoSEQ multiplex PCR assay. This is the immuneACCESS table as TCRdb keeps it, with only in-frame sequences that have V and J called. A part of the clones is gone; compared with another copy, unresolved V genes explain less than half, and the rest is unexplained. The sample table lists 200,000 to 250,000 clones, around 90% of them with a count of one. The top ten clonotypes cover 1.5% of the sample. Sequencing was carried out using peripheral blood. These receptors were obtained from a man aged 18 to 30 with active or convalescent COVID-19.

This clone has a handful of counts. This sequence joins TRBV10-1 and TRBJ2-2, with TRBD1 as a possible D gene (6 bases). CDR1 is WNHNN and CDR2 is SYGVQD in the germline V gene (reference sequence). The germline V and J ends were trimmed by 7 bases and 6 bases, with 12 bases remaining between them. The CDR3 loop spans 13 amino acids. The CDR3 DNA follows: TGCGCCAGCACCTTAACAGGGTCCGGGGAGCTGTTTTTT. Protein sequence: CASTLTGSGELFF.

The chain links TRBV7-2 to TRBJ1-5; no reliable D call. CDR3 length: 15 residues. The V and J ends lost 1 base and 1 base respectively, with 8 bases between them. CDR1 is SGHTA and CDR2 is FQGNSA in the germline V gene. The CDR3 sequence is CASSLDGLSNQPQHF. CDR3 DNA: TGTGCCAGCAGCTTAGACGGGTTGAGCAATCAGCCCCAGCATTTT.

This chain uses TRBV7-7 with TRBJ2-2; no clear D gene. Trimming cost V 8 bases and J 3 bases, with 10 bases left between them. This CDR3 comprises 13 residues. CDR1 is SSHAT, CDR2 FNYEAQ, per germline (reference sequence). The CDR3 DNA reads TGTGCCAGCCCCCACGGAGACACCGGGGAGCTGTTTTTT. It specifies CASPHGDTGELFF.

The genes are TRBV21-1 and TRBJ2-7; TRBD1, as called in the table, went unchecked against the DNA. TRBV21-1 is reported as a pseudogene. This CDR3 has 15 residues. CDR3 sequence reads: CASSKFGDRNLRQYF. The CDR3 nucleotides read TGTGCCAGCAGCAAATTCGGGGACAGAAACCTGCGGCAGTACTTC.

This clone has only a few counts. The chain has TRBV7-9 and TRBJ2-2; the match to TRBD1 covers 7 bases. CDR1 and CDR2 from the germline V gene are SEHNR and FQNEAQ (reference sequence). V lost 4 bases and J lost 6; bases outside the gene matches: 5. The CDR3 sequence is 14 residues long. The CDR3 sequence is CASSSTGLSGELFF. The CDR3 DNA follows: TGTGCCAGCAGCTCGACAGGGTTATCCGGGGAGCTGTTTTTT.

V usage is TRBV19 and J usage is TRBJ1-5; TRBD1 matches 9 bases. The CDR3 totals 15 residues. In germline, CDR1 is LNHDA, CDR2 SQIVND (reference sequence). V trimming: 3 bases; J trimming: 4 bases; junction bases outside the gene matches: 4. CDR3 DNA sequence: TGTGCCAGTAGTATGAACAGGGGGCTGAATCAGCCCCAGCATTTT. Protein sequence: CASSMNRGLNQPQHF.

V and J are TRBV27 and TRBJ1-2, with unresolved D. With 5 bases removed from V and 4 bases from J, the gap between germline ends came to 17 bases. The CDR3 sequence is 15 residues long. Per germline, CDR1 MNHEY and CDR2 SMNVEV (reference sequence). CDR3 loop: CASSPSWTGGYGYTF. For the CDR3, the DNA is TGTGCCAGCAGTCCTTCCTGGACGGGAGGCTATGGCTACACCTTC.

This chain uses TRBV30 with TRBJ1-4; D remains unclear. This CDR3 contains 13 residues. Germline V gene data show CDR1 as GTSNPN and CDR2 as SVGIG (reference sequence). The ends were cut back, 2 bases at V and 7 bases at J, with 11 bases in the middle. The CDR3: CAWSPAQFEKLFF. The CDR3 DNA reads TGTGCCTGGAGTCCCGCCCAGTTTGAAAAACTGTTTTTT.

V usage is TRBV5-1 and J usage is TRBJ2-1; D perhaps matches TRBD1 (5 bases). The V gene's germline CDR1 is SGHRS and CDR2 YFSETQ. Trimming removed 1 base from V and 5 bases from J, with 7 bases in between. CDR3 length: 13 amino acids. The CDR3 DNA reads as TGCGCCAGCAGCTTGATCAGGGACAATGAGCAGTTCTTC. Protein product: CASSLIRDNEQFF.

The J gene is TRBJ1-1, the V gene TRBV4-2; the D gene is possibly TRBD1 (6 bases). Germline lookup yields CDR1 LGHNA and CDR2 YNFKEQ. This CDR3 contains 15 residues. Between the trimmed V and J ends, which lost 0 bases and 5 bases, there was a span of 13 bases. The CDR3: CASSQDQGGGTEAFF. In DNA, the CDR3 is TGTGCCAGCAGCCAAGATCAAGGGGGGGGTACTGAAGCTTTCTTT.

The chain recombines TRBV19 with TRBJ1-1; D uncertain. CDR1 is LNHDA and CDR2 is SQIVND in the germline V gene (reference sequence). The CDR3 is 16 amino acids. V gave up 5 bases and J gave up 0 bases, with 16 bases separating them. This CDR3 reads CASSLRLGEMNTEAFF. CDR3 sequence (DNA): TGTGCCAGTAGTTTAAGGCTTGGAGAGATGAACACTGAAGCTTTCTTT. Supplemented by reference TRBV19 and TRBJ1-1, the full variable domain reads DGGITQSPKYLFRKEGQNVTLSCEQNLNHDAMYWYRQDPGQGLRLIYYSQIVNDFQKGDIAEGYSVSREKKESFPLTVTSAQKNPTAFYLCASSLRLGEMNTEAFFGQGTRLTVV.

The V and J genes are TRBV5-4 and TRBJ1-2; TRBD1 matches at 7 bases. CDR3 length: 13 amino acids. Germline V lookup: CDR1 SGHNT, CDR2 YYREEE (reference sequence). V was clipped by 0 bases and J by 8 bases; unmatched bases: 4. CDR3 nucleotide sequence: TGTGCCAGCAGCTTGGACGGGACAGCCGGCTACACCTTC. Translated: CASSLDGTAGYTF.

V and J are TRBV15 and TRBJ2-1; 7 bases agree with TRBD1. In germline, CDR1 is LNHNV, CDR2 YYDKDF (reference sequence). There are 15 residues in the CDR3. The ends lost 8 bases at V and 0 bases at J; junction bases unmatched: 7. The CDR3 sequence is CATYRGNSSYNEQFF. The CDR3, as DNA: TGTGCCACCTACAGGGGAAATAGCTCCTACAATGAGCAGTTCTTC.

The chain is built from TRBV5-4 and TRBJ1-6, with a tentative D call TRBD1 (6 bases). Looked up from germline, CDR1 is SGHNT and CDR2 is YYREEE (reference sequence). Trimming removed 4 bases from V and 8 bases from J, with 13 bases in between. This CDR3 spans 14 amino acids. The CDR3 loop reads CASSLGQSYSPLHF. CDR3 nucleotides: TGTGCCAGCAGCCTTGGACAGTCCTATTCACCCCTCCACTTT. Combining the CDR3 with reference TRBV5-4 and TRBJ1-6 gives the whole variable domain ETGVTQSPTHLIKTRGQQVTLRCSSQSGHNTVSWYQQALGQGPQFIFQYYREEENGRGNFPPRFSGLQFPNYSSELNVNALELDDSALYLCASSLGQSYSPLHFGNGTRLTVT.

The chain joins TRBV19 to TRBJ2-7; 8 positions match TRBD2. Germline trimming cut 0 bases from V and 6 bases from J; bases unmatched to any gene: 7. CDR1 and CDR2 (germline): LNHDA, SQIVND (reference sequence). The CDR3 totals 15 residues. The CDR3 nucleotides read TGTGCCAGTAGTATAGACGATAGCGGGATAGGCGAGCAGTACTTC. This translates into CASSIDDSGIGEQYF.

CDR3 region: CASSLTGGFTEAFF. The CDR3 DNA is TGTGCCAGCAGCTTAACAGGGGGCTTTACTGAAGCTTTCTTT. The chain carries TRBV11-2 and TRBJ1-1, with 9 bases identical to TRBD1. Germline V lookup: CDR1 SGHAT, CDR2 FQNNGV. Trimming at V came to 2 bases and at J to 5 bases, leaving 3 bases not matched to a gene. The CDR3 is made up of 14 amino acids.

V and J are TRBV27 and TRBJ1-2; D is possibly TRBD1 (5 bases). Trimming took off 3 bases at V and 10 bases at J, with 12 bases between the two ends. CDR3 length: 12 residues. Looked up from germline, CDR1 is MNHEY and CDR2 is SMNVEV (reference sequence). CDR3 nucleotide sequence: TGTGCCAGCAGTTTCTCGGCAGGGTCCTACACCTTC. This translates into CASSFSAGSYTF.

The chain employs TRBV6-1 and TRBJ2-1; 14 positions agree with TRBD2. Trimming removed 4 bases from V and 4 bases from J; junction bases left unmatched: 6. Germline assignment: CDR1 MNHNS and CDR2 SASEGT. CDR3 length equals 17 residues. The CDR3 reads CASSARLAGGLYNEQFF. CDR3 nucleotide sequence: TGTGCCAGCAGTGCCCGACTAGCGGGAGGGTTGTACAATGAGCAGTTCTTC.

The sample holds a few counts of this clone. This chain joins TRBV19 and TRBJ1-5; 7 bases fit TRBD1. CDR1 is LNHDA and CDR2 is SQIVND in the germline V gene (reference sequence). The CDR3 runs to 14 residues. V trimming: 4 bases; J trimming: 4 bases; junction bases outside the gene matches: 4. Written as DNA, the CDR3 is TGTGCCAGTAGTAGGGCAGGGGGGAATCAGCCCCAGCATTTT. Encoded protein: CASSRAGGNQPQHF.

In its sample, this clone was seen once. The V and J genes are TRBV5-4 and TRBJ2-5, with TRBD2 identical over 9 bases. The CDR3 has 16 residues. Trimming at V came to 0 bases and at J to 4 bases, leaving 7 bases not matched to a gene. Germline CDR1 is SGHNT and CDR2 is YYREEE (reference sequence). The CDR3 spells CASSLDGGRAGETQYF. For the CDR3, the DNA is TGTGCCAGCAGCTTGGATGGCGGGAGGGCAGGAGAGACCCAGTACTTC.

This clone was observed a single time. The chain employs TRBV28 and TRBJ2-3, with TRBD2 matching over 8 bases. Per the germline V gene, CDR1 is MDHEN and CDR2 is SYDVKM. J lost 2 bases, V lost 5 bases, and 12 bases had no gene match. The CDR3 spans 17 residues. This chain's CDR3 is CASSPLGSGSDTDTQYF. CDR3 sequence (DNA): TGTGCCAGCAGTCCACTGGGGAGCGGGAGTGACACAGATACGCAGTATTTT.

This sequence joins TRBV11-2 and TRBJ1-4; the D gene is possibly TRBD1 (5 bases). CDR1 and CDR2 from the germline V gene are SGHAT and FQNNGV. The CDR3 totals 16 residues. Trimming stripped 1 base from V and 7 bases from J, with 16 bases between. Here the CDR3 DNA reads TGTGCCAGCAGCTTAGGGACCAGGGCCTTGGGTGAAAAACTGTTTTTT. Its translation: CASSLGTRALGEKLFF.

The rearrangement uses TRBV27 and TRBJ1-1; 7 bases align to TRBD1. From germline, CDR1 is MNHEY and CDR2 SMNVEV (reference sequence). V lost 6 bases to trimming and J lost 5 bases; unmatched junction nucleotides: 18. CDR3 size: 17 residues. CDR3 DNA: TGTGCCAGCAGGGTATTATCAAGGGGGCTGGCGGGGACTGAAGCTTTCTTT. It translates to CASRVLSRGLAGTEAFF.